This TCR beta chain is drawn from a study of Graves' ophthalmopathy and Graves' hyperthyroidism (dated by TCRdb to the late 2010s). For context, the study as a whole: Hyperthyroidism was defined as stable when no progression to ophthalmopathy occurred within 18 months of follow-up. To tell Graves' ophthalmopathy apart from Graves' hyperthyroidism, and to predict which patients would progress to ophthalmopathy, the study relied on TCR beta repertoire signatures. In total, approximately 140 blood samples were TCR-sequenced: roughly 45 ophthalmopathy, under 85 hyperthyroidism and approximately 17 hyperthyroidism-to-ophthalmopathy patients. A discovery set of 100 patients (43 ophthalmopathy, 60 or so stable hyperthyroidism) was enrolled to explore V-J signatures distinguishing ophthalmopathy from hyperthyroidism. An independent validation cohort was composed of some 19 hyperthyroidism patients and around 16 patients who later progressed from hyperthyroidism to ophthalmopathy. T-cell repertoires of thyroid tissue and blood were compared in six or seven hyperthyroidism patients. Following sampling, methimazole starting at 30 mg daily was administered to hyperthyroidism patients, and high-dose intravenous methylprednisolone was administered to ophthalmopathy patients. Broad study findings and their caveats: In cross-validation, the 13-signature model distinguished ophthalmopathy from stable hyperthyroidism with 87.88% sensitivity and approximately 81% specificity, while in the test set the corresponding values were 80% and 75%. In validation, the model predicted ophthalmopathy progression with 55% to 71% sensitivity and 72% to 80% specificity; some 13 predicted patients were CT-confirmed with GO in a median of approximately 6.5 months. No statistical method was used to set the sample size in advance, and the investigators knew which group each participant was assigned to. Most of the expanded thyroid clonotypes with a frequency above 0.001 were also detected in blood, and it was suggested that the thyroid immune response may be reflected by blood repertoires.

For repertoire sequencing, the TCR beta CDR3 regions were amplified from RNA transcripts. The first round was an RT-PCR using HTBI primers with the Qiagen OneStep RT-PCR kit, and this first round was followed by a second-round multiplex PCR, then size selection and purification. Libraries were sequenced on an Illumina HiSeq2000 using paired-end 100 bp reads. The source study handled its data this way. SOAPnuke was used to process the reads, throwing out any read that had adapters, had uncalled bases, had a mean Phred below 15, or lacked an exact constant-primer or identifier match. COPE v1.2.5 was used to merge high-quality paired reads. Each unique nucleotide sequence was treated as a clonotype, and MiTCR v1.1 was used to align the clonotypes to the IMGT TRB V, D and J references. The analysis was limited to V-J combinations with a frequency above 0.0001, which together covered 99.2% of repertoires. A TCR clonal expansion and chaos score per V-J combination was defined as the ratio of F50 clonal expansion to chaos observed in the TCRdist matrix. Features were reduced by Welch's t-statistics and random forest to around 13 V-J combinations, which fed a naive Bayes classifier. The Morisita-Horn index was used to measure how similar the thyroid and blood repertoires were. TCRdb trimmed public reads at Q25 via fastp, called clones via MiXCR and kept in-frame beta chains. Every entry covers one CDR3 protein and lists the most common genes and DNA from its rows. The V and J calls were determined by TCRdb, not by the authors. The sample table contains 560,000 or so distinct CDR3 sequences; only one count was recorded for about 35% of them. The top ten clonotypes cover around 4.6% of the sample.

This clonotype appeared many times. It has no known antigen specificity. Nothing much larger sits one base from this clone, and base qualities are not available. Patients with hyperthyroidism were aged 18 to 65 years, had been newly diagnosed, and had a disease duration of less than 2 months. Patients with other autoimmune diseases, uncontrolled infections, pregnancy or lactation were excluded from the study. Diagnosis was based on clinical symptoms, serum thyroxine, TRAb, thyroid ultrasound and orbital computed tomography. Total RNA was extracted using Trizol reagent, and RNA quality was checked on an Agilent 2100 Bioanalyzer. What was sequenced was peripheral blood or thyroid tissue (not recorded which). The source is an adult man with Graves' hyperthyroidism.

The CDR3 loop reads CASSLGGRARAQYF. The DNA reads as follows: TGTGCCAGCAGTTTAGGCGGCAGGGCGAGGGCCCAGTACTTC. This sequence uses TRBV12-3 or TRBV12-4 and TRBJ2-5; the D match is possibly TRBD1 or TRBD2, with 5 bases aligned in each. The CDR3 runs 14 residues from the cysteine to the phenylalanine. Only the CDR3 DNA stays, 42 bases, in frame from base 1. V is cut by 1 base and J by 9 bases, and the space between the germline ends is 15 bases.